This record looks at one T cell receptor (beta chain) sequence and its context. The CDR3 is 13 residues long. Germline V gives CDR1 MNHEY, CDR2 SVGAGI. Trimming took off 8 bases at V and 1 base at J, with 11 bases between the two ends. These data originate in a study of blood T cell repertoires in COVID-19. The data were produced by immunoSEQ multiplex PCR, yet TCRdb's version contains in-frame clones alone and is incomplete. The repertoire consists of some 130,000 clones, with roughly 84% occurring once and the leading ten covering about 1.5%. The TCR sequence derives from a man in his fifties or sixties with acute or convalescent COVID-19. Input material: peripheral blood. The chain carries TRBV6-5 and TRBJ2-5; D might be TRBD2 (6 bases). CDR3 region: CASARERQETQYF. The CDR3 nucleotides are TGTGCCAGCGCACGGGAGCGCCAAGAGACCCAGTACTTC.